This paragraph reports one T cell receptor beta chain. Its antigen is not known. The CDR3 length is 14 residues. The germline V gene encodes CDR1 SGHRS and CDR2 YFSETQ. The germline V and J ends were trimmed by 9 bases and 2 bases, with 16 bases remaining between them. PCR primers comprised 60 Vbeta and 13 Jbeta primers. Libraries were prepared by immunoSEQ multiplex PCR; TCRdb keeps only in-frame clonotypes and omits some of them. The data hold 150,000 or so clones, with just under 85% observed a single time. This sample was included in a study of cytomegalovirus exposure and HLA in healthy donors. Study-level background: Genotyping showed roughly 81% of roughly 400 donors falling in the Caucasian-associated ancestry cluster. Whole-study results and caveats: In a later analysis, at a false discovery rate of 0.05, 16,951 TCR beta sequences were associated with HLA alleles. CMV serostatus was the only immune exposure information that was available. Rates of TCR association differed by HLA locus in a later analysis, with DRB1 highest and HLA-C lowest.

This sequence joins TRBV5-1 and TRBJ2-3, with a weak D call TRBD1 (6 bases). Specimen: PBMCs. The source is a man aged 25 to 40 in good health and CMV-seropositive. The CDR3 region has the DNA TGCGCCACCCACAAAGGGGGATACACAGATACGCAGTATTTT. It specifies CATHKGGYTDTQYF. Combining the CDR3 with reference TRBV5-1 and TRBJ2-3 gives the whole variable domain KAGVTQTPRYLIKTRGQQVTLSCSPISGHRSVSWYQQTPGQGLQFLFEYFSETQRNKGNFPGRFSGRQFSNSRSEMNVSTLELGDSALYLCATHKGGYTDTQYFGPGTRLTVL.